Each of the 8 T cell receptor beta chains below was sequenced from the same sample in a study of T and B cells in COVID-19 patients (TCRdb year 2020). Genomic DNA extracted from blood was used in amounts of about 240-550 ng for amplification of TRB repertoires. The sequencing machine was an Illumina MiSeq. Multiplex PCR with BIOMED2 TRB-A/B primer pools was used to amplify the TRB rearrangements. TCRdb reanalyzed the raw reads on its own, using fastp at Q25 for trimming and MiXCR for clone calling, and kept in-frame beta chains. Under each unique CDR3 protein, matching rows form one entry showing the most common genes and DNA. Counted in this sample were 8,000 to 8,500 distinct CDR3 sequences; less than 45% of them appeared once. The top ten constitute 3% to 3.5% of the sample. Sample: blood. The source of these receptors is a human donor who had recovered from COVID-19.

The chain is built from TRBV6-4 and TRBJ2-2, with 10 bases that match TRBD2. CDR1 is MRHNA, CDR2 SNTAGT, per germline. Trimming at V came to 5 bases and at J to 0 bases, leaving 6 bases not matched to a gene. This CDR3 region has 17 residues. The CDR3 loop reads CASSSLAGVTNTGELFF. CDR3 DNA sequence: TGTGCCAGCAGTTCTCTAGCGGGGGTAACGAACACCGGGGAGCTGTTTTTT.

This sequence joins TRBV6-5 and TRBJ2-7; TRBD1 agrees at 8 bases. Per the germline V gene, CDR1 is MNHEY and CDR2 is SVGAGI. This CDR3 has 15 amino acids. V was pared by 6 bases and J by 2 bases, with 9 bases of the junction left unmatched. The CDR3 loop is CASSLGRTGTYEQYF. CDR3 DNA: TGTGCCAGCAGCTTGGGGCGGACAGGGACCTACGAGCAGTACTTC.

The chain recombines TRBV19 with TRBJ1-3; D might be TRBD1 (5 bases). Trimming took off 6 bases at V and 6 bases at J, with 15 bases between the two ends. CDR1 and CDR2 (germline): LNHDA, SQIVND (reference sequence). This CDR3 region has 14 residues. In nucleotides, the CDR3 is TGTGCCAGTAGCAACTGGGACGGCCTAAACACCATATATTTT. Translating gives CASSNWDGLNTIYF.

The rearrangement uses TRBV6-5 and TRBJ2-5, with TRBD2 matching over 8 bases. The V segment lost 8 bases and the J segment 5 bases; nucleotides outside the gene matches: 13. This CDR3 comprises 15 residues. In germline, CDR1 is MNHEY, CDR2 SVGAGI. The CDR3 nucleotides read TGTGCCAGCTCACCCCTAGTGCGGGGGGACGAGACCCAGTACTTC. It translates to CASSPLVRGDETQYF.

By its share, this clonotype is medium-sized. The chain is built from TRBV29-1 and TRBJ1-4; no firm D call. From germline, CDR1 is SQVTM and CDR2 ANQGSEA. This CDR3 is built from 10 residues. V lost 6 bases, J lost 4 bases, and 3 bases lay in between. CDR3 nucleotides: TGCAGCGTCTATAATGAAAAACTGTTTTTT. The encoded protein is CSVYNEKLFF.

In this sample, this clonotype turned up once. The rearrangement links TRBV7-2 to TRBJ2-7, with 9 bases that match TRBD2. Unmatched junction bases numbered 15, after V lost 1 base and J lost 2 bases. Germline V gene lookup returns CDR1 SGHTA and CDR2 FQGNSA. The CDR3 has 19 amino acids. CDR3 region: CASSLGGGLAGVSTYEQYF. The DNA of the CDR3 is TGTGCCAGCAGCTTAGGGGGCGGTTTAGCGGGGGTATCCACCTACGAGCAGTACTTC. The full variable domain, rest sourced from reference TRBV7-2 and TRBJ2-7, is GAGVSQSPSNKVTEKGKDVELRCDPISGHTALYWYRQSLGQGLEFLIYFQGNSAPDKSGLPSDRFSAERTGGSVSTLTIQRTQQEDSAVYLCASSLGGGLAGVSTYEQYFGPGTRLTVT.

The chain has TRBV19 and TRBJ1-1; 7 positions agree with TRBD1. CDR3 length: 11 amino acids. V gave up 4 bases and J gave up 11 bases; unmatched junction bases: 4. Per germline, CDR1 LNHDA and CDR2 SQIVND (reference sequence). The CDR3 region has the DNA TGTGCCAGTAGTACGGGACAGCCCGCTTTCTTT. Translation: CASSTGQPAFF.

The chain recombines TRBV5-5 with TRBJ2-7, with D unresolved. The CDR3 consists of 11 residues. V lost 4 bases and J 6 bases, leaving 8 bases between the germline ends. Germline V gene data show CDR1 as SGHKS and CDR2 as YYEKEE (reference sequence). CDR3: CASSNLGEQYV. The CDR3 DNA reads TGTGCCAGCAGCAACTTGGGCGAGCAGTACGTC.